These 7 T cell receptor beta chains came from one sample sequenced in a study of blood T cell repertoires in COVID-19. The repertoire was sequenced with immunoSEQ multiplex PCR; TCRdb's copy has only in-frame clones and lacks some. The data show some 170,000 clones, with around 85% seen just once and roughly 7.7% held by the top ten. The sequenced sample consisted of peripheral blood. Receptors were obtained from a woman aged 55 to 70 with acute or convalescent COVID-19.

The chain employs TRBV14 and TRBJ1-2; tentatively, D is TRBD1 (5 bases). Per the germline V gene, CDR1 is SGHDN and CDR2 is FVKESK. The CDR3 is 16 amino acids. The germline V and J ends were trimmed by 4 bases and 6 bases, with 21 bases remaining between them. The CDR3 DNA is TGTGCCAGCAGCCCGCTCGACAGCGCCTCTATGGATGGCTACACCTTC. Protein sequence: CASSPLDSASMDGYTF.

The chain carries TRBV28 and TRBJ1-5; perhaps TRBD1 as D (6 bases). The V and J ends lost 6 bases and 3 bases respectively, with 12 bases between them. Germline V CDR1 and CDR2: MDHEN, SYDVKM. The CDR3 runs to 14 residues. The CDR3 loop is CASSSRTVNQPQHF. DNA for the CDR3: TGTGCCAGCAGCTCGCGGACAGTCAATCAGCCCCAGCATTTT.

The chain joins TRBV4-1 to TRBJ1-1; 8 bases are a match to TRBD1. The CDR3 extends over 14 amino acids. V shed 4 bases and J 1 base; nucleotides not matched to a gene: 2. Germline V gene data show CDR1 as MGHRA and CDR2 as YSYEKL. CDR3 in amino acids: CASSLQGENTEAFF. CDR3 bases: TGCGCCAGCAGCCTACAGGGGGAGAACACTGAAGCTTTCTTT.

The chain employs TRBV19 and TRBJ2-7, with TRBD1 matching over 11 bases. CDR3 length: 14 amino acids. Trimming removed 5 bases from V and 6 bases from J; junction bases left unmatched: 6. The V gene's germline CDR1 is LNHDA and CDR2 SQIVND (reference sequence). Here the CDR3 DNA reads TGTGCCAGTAGTCCCTGGACAGGGGGCGGCGAGCAGTACTTC. Translation: CASSPWTGGGEQYF.

The CDR3 nucleotides read TGCGCCAGCAGCTTGGACCCGGTACTAGCAATTGAGCAGTTCTTC. Translated: CASSLDPVLAIEQFF. The chain links TRBV5-1 to TRBJ2-1, with D maybe TRBD2 (6 bases). Germline V gene sequence: CDR1 SGHRS, CDR2 YFSETQ. Trimming cost V 0 bases and J 9 bases, with 16 bases left between them. The CDR3 length is 15 residues.

This clone was observed a few times. This rearrangement joins TRBV6-5 to TRBJ2-7; TRBD1 matches at 7 bases. The CDR3 totals 13 residues. Trimming removed 6 bases from V and 0 bases from J; junction bases left unmatched: 2. Germline V CDR1 and CDR2: MNHEY, SVGAGI. This chain's CDR3 is CASSPGGSYEQYF. CDR3 sequence (DNA): TGTGCCAGCAGCCCAGGGGGCTCCTACGAGCAGTACTTC.

The chain recombines TRBV3-1 (or the pseudogene TRBV3-2) with TRBJ1-2; TRBD1 might be the D (6 bases). This CDR3 contains 14 residues. Trimming took off 3 bases at V and 8 bases at J, with 16 bases between the two ends. In germline, CDR1 is LGHDT, CDR2 YNNKEL (reference sequence). CDR3 loop: CASSHAGRGEGYTF. In DNA, the CDR3 is TGTGCCAGCAGCCATGCGGGCAGGGGCGAAGGCTACACCTTC.